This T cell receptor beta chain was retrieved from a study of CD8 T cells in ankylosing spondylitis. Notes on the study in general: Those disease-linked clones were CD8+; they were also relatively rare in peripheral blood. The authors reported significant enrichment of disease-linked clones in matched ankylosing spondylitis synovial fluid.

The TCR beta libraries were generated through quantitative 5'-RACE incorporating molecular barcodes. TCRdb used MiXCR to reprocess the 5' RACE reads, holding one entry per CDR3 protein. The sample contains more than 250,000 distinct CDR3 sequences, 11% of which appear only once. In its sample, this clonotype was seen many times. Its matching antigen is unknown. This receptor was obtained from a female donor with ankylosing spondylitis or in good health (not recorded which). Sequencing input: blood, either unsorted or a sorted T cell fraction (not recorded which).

CDR3 nucleotide sequence: TGTGCCAGCCGAGGAGGACAGGGTTCGGCGATGAACTACGAGCAGTACTTC. Protein sequence: CASRGGQGSAMNYEQYF. V usage is TRBV28 and J usage is TRBJ2-7; TRBD1 matches at 8 bases. Trimming took 8 bases from V and 3 from J; bases not matched to a gene: 18. Germline V gene data show CDR1 as MDHEN and CDR2 as SYDVKM. CDR3 length: 17 residues.